The clone carrying this T cell receptor beta chain was picked up many times. Its cognate antigen is unknown. This CDR3 has 10 residues. V was trimmed by 3 bases and J by 4 bases, leaving 3 bases between them. Germline V lookup: CDR1 SQVTM, CDR2 ANQGSEA. Through template switching, a universal primer site was introduced, and the cDNA contained unique molecular identifiers. TCRdb re-analysed the 5' RACE reads in MiXCR, keeping a single row per CDR3 protein. Here the sample spans about 250,000 distinct CDR3 sequences, approximately 7.9% being singletons. These data originate in a study of identical twins. Regarding the study as a whole: Fewer insertions marked abundant cord blood beta clonotypes; young adult naive trended weakly, memory not at all.

Everyone who gave samples was a healthy Caucasian. The same data also went into a second study, on yellow fever vaccine responses in identical twins.

Input material: CD8+ T cells sorted from blood. The chain combines TRBV29-1 with TRBJ2-5; D not resolved. This clonotype was obtained from a woman in her late teens or twenties in good health. The CDR3 spells CSVDLETQYF. The CDR3 DNA sequence: TGCAGCGTTGATTTAGAGACCCAGTACTTC. The complete variable domain, with remaining parts taken from reference TRBV29-1 and TRBJ2-5, reads SAVISQKPSRDICQRGTSLTIQCQVDSQVTMMFWYRQQPGQSLTLIATANQGSEATYESGFVIDKFPISRPNLTFSTLTVSNMSPEDSSIYLCSVDLETQYFGPGTRLLVL.